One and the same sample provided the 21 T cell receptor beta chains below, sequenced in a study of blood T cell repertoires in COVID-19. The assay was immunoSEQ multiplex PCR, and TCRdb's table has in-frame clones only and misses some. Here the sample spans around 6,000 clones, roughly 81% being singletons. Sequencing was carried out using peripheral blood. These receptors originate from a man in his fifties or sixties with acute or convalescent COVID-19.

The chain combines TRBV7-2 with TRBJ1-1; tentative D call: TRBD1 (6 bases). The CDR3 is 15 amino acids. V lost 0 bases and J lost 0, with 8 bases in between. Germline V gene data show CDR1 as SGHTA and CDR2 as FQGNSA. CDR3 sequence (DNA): TGTGCCAGCAGCTTAGCGGGGGGGCTGAACACTGAAGCTTTCTTT. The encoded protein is CASSLAGGLNTEAFF.

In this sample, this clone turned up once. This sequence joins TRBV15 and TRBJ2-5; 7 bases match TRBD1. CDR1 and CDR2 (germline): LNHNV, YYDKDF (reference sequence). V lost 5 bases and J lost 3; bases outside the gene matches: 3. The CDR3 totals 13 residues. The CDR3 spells CATSGTEEETQYF. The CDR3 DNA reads TGTGCCACCAGCGGGACAGAGGAAGAGACCCAGTACTTC.

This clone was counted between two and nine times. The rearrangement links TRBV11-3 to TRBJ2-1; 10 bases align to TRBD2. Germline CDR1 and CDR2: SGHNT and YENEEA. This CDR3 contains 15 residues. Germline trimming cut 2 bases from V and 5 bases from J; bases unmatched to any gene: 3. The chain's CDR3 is CASSLTGTSDNEQFF. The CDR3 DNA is TGTGCCAGCAGCTTAACCGGGACTAGCGACAATGAGCAGTTCTTC.

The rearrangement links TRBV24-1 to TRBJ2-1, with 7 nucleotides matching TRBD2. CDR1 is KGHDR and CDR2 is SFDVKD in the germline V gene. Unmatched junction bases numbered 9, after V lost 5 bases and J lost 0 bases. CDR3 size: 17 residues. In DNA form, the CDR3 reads TGTGCCACCAGTGGATTCGCGGGGGATAGCTCCTACAATGAGCAGTTCTTC. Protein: CATSGFAGDSSYNEQFF.

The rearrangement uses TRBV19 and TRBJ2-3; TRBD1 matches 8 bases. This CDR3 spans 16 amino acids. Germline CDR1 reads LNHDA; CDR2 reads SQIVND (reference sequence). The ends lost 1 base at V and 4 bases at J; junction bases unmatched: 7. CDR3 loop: CASSIALGTGPDTQYF. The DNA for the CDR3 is TGTGCCAGTAGTATAGCCCTAGGGACAGGCCCAGATACGCAGTATTTT.

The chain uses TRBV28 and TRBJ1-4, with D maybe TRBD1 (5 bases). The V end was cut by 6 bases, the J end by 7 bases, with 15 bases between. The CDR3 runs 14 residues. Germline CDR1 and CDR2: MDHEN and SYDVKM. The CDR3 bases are TGTGCCAGCAGCCGCAGGGTATATGGTGAAAAACTGTTTTTT. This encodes CASSRRVYGEKLFF. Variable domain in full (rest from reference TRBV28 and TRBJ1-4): DVKVTQSSRYLVKRTGEKVFLECVQDMDHENMFWYRQDPGLGLRLIYFSYDVKMKEKGDIPEGYSVSREKKERFSLILESASTNQTSMYLCASSRRVYGEKLFFGSGTQLSVL.

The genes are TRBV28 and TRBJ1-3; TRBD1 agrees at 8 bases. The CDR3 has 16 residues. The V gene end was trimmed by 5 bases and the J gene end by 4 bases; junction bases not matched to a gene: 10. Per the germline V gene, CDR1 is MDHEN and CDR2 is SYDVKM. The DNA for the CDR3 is TGTGCCAGCAGTCTCCAGGACAGGGTCTCGGGAAACACCATATATTTT. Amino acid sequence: CASSLQDRVSGNTIYF.

CDR3 loop: CAWSRGRERYGYTF. CDR3 in DNA: TGTGCCTGGAGTAGGGGTAGGGAACGATATGGCTACACCTTC. The genes are TRBV30 and TRBJ1-2; D possibly corresponds to TRBD1 (5 bases). The CDR3 contains 14 residues. V was shortened by 2 bases and J by 5 bases, with 15 bases between the two germline ends. Looked up from germline, CDR1 is GTSNPN and CDR2 is SVGIG (reference sequence). The variable domain in full, with the rest retrieved from reference TRBV30 and TRBJ1-2, is SQTIHQWPATLVQPVGSPLSLECTVEGTSNPNLYWYRQAAGRGLQLLFYSVGIGQISSEVPQNLSASRPQDRQFILSSKKLLLSDSGFYLCAWSRGRERYGYTFGSGTRLTVV.

Here the CDR3 DNA reads TGCGCCAGCAGCCAAGATAGGCTAGCGGGGACCCTCCCAGATACGCAGTATTTT. Residues: CASSQDRLAGTLPDTQYF. This chain connects TRBV4-3 to TRBJ2-3; 9 bases map to TRBD2. The CDR3 length is 18 residues. V lost 0 bases to trimming and J lost 4 bases; unmatched junction nucleotides: 11. Germline V gene data show CDR1 as LGHNA and CDR2 as YSLEER.

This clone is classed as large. The CDR3 DNA reads TGTGCCAGCAGTGACATGACAGGGGGCTATGGCTACACCTTC. This translates into CASSDMTGGYGYTF. This chain connects TRBV2 to TRBJ1-2, with 9 bases identical to TRBD1. Germline CDR1 is SNHLY and CDR2 is FYNNEI. V lost 3 bases and J lost 4; bases outside the gene matches: 3. The CDR3 consists of 14 residues.

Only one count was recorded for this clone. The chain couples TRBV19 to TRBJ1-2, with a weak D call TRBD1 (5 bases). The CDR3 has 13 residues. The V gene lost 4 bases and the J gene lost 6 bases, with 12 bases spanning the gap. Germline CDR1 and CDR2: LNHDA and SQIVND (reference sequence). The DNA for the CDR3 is TGTGCCAGTAGTACGACCGGGGGGGATGGCTACACCTTC. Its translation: CASSTTGGDGYTF.

CDR3 coding DNA: TGTGCCAGCAGCCCCCCGGCTTTAGGGGCTGGTGGCTACACCTTC. It specifies CASSPPALGAGGYTF. The rearrangement joins TRBV7-9 to TRBJ1-2; possible D gene TRBD1, 5 bases. Trimming took off 5 bases at V and 7 bases at J, with 20 bases between the two ends. Germline V gene lookup returns CDR1 SEHNR and CDR2 FQNEAQ (reference sequence). There are 15 residues in the CDR3.

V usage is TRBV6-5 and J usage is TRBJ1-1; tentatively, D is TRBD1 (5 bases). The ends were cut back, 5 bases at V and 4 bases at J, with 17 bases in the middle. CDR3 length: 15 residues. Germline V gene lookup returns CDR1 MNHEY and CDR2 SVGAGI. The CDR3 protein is CASSRMQGGVTEAFF. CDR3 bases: TGTGCCAGCAGTCGAATGCAGGGCGGCGTCACTGAAGCTTTCTTT.

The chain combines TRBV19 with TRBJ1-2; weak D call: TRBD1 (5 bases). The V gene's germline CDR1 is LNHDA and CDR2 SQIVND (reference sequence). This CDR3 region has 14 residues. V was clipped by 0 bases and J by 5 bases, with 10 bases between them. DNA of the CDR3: TGTGCCAGTAGTATAGAGCGGGGGACGTATGGCTACACCTTC. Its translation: CASSIERGTYGYTF.

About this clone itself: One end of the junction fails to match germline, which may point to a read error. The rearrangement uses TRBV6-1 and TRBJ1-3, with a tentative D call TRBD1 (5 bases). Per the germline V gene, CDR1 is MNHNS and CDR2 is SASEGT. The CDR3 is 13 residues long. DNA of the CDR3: TGTGCCAGCAGGGAAGGTGTCAGGGACACCATATATTTT. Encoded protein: CASREGVRDTIYF.

CDR3 nucleotide sequence: TGTGCCAGCAGTTTTCGACAGGGGGCGAGGGAGCTGTTTTTT. This gives the protein CASSFRQGARELFF. The chain has TRBV27 and TRBJ2-2, with 10 bases lining up with TRBD1. V gave up 3 bases and J gave up 9 bases; unmatched junction bases: 4. From germline, CDR1 is MNHEY and CDR2 SMNVEV (reference sequence). The CDR3 is 14 amino acids.

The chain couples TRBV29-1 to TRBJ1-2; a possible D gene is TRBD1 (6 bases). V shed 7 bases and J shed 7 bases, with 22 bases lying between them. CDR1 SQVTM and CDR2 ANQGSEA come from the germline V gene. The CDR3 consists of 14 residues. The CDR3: CSGTPETGSGGYTF. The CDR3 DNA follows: TGCAGCGGCACTCCGGAAACAGGGTCGGGTGGCTACACCTTC.

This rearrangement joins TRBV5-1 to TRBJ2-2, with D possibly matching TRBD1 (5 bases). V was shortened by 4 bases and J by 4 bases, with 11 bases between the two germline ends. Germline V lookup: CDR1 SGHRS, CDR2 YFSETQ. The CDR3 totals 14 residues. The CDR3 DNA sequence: TGCGCCAGCAGCGTCGGACACCGCACCGGGGAGCTGTTTTTT. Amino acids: CASSVGHRTGELFF.

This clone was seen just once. The DNA for the CDR3 is TGTGCCAGCAGGGGGACAGGGGCCGAGCAGTACTTC. Encoded protein: CASRGTGAEQYF. The V gene is TRBV12-3 or TRBV12-4, the J gene TRBJ2-7; 10 bases match TRBD1. CDR3 length equals 12 residues. V shed 6 bases and J 6 bases; nucleotides not matched to a gene: 2.

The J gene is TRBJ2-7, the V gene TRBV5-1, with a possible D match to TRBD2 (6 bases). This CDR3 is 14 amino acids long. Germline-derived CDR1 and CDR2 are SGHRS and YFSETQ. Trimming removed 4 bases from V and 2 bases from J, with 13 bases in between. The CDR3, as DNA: TGCGCCAGCAGCCTCGGGACTTCTGCCTACGAGCAGTACTTC. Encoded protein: CASSLGTSAYEQYF.

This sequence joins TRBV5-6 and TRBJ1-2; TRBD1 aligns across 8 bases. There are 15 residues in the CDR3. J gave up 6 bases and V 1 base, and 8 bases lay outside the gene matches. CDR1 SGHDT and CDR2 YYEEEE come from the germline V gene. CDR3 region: CASSLPLAGGDGYTF. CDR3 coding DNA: TGTGCCAGCAGCTTGCCCCTGGCAGGGGGCGATGGCTACACCTTC.